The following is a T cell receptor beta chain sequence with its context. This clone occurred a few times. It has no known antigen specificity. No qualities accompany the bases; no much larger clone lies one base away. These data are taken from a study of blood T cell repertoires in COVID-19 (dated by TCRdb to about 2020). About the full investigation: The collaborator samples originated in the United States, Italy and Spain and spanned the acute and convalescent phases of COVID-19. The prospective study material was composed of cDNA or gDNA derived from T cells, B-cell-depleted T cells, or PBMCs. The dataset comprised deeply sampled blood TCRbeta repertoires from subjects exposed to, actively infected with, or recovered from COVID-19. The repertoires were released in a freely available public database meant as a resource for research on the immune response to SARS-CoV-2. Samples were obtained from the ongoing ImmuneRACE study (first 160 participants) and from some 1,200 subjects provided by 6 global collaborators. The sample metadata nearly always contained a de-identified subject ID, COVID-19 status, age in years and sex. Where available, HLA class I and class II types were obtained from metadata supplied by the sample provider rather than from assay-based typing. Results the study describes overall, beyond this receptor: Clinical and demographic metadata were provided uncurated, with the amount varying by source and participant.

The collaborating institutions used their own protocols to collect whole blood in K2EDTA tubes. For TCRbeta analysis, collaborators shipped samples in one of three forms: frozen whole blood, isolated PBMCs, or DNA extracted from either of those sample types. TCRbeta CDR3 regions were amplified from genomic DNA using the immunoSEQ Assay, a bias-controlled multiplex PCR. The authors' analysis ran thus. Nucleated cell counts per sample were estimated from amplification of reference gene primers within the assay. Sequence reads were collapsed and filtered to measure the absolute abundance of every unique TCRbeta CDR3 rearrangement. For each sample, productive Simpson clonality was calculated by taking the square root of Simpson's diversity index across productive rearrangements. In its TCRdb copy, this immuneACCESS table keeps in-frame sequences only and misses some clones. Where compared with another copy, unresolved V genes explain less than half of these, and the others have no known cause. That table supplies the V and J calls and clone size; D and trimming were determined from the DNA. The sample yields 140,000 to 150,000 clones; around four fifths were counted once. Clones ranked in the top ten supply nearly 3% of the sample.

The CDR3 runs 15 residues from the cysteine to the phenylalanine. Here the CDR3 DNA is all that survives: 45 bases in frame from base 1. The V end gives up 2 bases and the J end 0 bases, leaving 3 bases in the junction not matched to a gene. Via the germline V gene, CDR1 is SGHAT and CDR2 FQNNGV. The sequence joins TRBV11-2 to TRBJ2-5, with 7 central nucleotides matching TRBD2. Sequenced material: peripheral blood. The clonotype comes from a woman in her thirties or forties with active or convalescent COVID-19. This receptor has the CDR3 CASSLTSAYQETQYF. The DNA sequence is TGTGCCAGCAGCTTAACTAGCGCATACCAAGAGACCCAGTACTTC.